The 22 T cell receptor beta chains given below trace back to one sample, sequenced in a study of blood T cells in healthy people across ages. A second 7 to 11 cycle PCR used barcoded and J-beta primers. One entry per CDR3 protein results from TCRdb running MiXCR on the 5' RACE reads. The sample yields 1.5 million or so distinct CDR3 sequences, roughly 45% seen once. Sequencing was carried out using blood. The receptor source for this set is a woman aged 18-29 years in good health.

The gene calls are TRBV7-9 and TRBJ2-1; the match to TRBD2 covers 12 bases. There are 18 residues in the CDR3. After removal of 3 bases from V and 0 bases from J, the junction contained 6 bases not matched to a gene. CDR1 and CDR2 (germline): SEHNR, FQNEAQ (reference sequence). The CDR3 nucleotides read TGTGCCAGCAGCTTGGGACTAGCGGGCCTAAGCTCCTACAATGAGCAGTTCTTC. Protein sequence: CASSLGLAGLSSYNEQFF.

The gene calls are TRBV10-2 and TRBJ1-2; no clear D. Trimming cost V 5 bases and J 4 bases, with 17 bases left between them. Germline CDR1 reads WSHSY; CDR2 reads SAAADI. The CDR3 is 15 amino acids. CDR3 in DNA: TGCGCCAGCAGTATCTCGGGTCCAGGACCCTATGGCTACACCTTC. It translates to CASSISGPGPYGYTF.

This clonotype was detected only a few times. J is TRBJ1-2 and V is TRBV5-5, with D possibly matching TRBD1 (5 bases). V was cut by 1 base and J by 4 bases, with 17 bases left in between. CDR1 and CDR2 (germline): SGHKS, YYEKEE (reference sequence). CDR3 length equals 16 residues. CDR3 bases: TGTGCCAGCAGCTTGAATCAGCCGGGGGGAGGCTATGGCTACACCTTC. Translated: CASSLNQPGGGYGYTF.

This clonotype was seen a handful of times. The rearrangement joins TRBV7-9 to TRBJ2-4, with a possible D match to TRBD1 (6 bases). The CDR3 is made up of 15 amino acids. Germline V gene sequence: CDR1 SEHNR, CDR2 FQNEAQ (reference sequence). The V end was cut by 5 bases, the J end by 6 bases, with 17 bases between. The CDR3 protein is CASSEMGATGNIQYF. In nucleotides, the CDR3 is TGTGCCAGCAGCGAAATGGGGGCCACCGGAAACATTCAGTACTTC. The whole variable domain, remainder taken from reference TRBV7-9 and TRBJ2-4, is DTGVSQNPRHKITKRGQNVTFRCDPISEHNRLYWYRQTLGQGPEFLTYFQNEAQLEKSRLLSDRFSAERPKGSFSTLEIQRTEQGDSAMYLCASSEMGATGNIQYFGAGTRLSVL.

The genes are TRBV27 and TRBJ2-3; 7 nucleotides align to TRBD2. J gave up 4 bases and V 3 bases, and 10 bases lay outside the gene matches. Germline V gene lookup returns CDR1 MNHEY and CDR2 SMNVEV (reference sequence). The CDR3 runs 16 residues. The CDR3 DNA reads TGTGCCAGCAGTTTCATGTTAGCGGGTACACCAGATACGCAGTATTTT. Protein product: CASSFMLAGTPDTQYF.

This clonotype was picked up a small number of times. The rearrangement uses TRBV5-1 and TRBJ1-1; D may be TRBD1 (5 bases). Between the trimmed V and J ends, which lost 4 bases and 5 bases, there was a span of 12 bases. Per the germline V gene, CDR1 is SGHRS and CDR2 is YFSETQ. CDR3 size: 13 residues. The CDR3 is CASSNGGGTEAFF. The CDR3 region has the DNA TGCGCCAGCAGCAATGGGGGTGGAACTGAAGCTTTCTTT.

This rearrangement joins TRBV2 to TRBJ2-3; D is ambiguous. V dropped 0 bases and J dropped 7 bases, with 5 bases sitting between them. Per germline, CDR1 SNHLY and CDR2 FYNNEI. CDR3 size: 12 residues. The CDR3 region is CASSEARNTQYF. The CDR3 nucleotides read TGTGCCAGCAGTGAAGCGCGGAATACGCAGTATTTT.

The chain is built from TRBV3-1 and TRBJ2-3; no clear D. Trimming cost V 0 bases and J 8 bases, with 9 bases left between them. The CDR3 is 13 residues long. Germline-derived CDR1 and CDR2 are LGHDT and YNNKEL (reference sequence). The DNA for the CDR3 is TGTGCCAGCAGCCAAGATCTCGTAGTTACGCAGTATTTT. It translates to CASSQDLVVTQYF.

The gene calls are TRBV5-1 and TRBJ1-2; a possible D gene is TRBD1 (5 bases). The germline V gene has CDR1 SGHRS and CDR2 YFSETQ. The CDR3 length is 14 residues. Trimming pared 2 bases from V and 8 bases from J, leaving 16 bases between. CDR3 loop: CASSLDSQYRGYTF. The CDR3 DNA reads TGCGCCAGCAGCTTAGACAGTCAGTACCGCGGCTACACCTTC.

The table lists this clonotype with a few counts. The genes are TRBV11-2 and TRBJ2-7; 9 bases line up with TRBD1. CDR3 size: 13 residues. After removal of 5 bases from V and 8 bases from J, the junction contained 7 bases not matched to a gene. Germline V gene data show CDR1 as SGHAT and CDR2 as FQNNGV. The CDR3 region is CASSPGTGYQQYF. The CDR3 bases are TGTGCCAGCAGCCCGGGGACAGGGTATCAGCAGTACTTC.

CDR3 sequence: CASSPMREQYF. The CDR3 coding sequence is TGTGCCAGCAGCCCAATGAGGGAGCAGTACTTC. The chain links TRBV13 to TRBJ2-5; the D gene is possibly TRBD2 (5 bases). The germline CDR1 and CDR2 sequences are PRHDT and FYEKMQ (reference sequence). V dropped 5 bases and J dropped 11 bases, with 12 bases sitting between them. This CDR3 has 11 residues.

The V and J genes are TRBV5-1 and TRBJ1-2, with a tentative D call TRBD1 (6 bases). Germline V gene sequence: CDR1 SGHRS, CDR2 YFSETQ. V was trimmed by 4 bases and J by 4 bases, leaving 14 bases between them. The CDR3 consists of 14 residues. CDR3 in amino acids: CASSVSDRSYGYTF. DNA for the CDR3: TGCGCCAGCAGCGTCTCTGACAGGAGCTATGGCTACACCTTC.

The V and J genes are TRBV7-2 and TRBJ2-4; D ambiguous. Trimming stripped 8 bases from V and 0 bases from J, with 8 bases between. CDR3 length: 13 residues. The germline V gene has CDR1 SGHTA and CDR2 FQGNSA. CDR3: CASGGLAKNIQYF. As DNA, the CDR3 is TGTGCCAGCGGCGGCCTAGCCAAAAACATTCAGTACTTC.

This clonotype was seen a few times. The CDR3 bases are TGTGCCAGCAGTGGACGGGGGGGCTTCGCAGATACGCAGTATTTT. This codes for CASSGRGGFADTQYF. V gene TRBV25-1 combines with J gene TRBJ2-3; 8 bases map to TRBD2. There are 15 residues in the CDR3. Germline V lookup: CDR1 MGHDK, CDR2 SYGVNS. With 4 bases clipped from V and 4 bases from J, the junction kept 7 bases outside the gene matches.

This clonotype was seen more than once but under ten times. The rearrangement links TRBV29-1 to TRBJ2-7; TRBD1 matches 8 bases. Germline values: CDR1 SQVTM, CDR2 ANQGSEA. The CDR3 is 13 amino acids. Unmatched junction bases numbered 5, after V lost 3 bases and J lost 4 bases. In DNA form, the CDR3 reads TGCAGCGTTGAGGACAGGGAACCTTACGAGCAGTACTTC. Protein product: CSVEDREPYEQYF.

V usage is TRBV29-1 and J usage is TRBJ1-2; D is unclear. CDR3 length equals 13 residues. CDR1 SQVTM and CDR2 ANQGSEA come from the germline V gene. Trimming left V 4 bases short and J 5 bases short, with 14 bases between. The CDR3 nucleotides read TGCAGCGTTGGTCCTAGACTGAATTATGGCTACACCTTC. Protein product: CSVGPRLNYGYTF.

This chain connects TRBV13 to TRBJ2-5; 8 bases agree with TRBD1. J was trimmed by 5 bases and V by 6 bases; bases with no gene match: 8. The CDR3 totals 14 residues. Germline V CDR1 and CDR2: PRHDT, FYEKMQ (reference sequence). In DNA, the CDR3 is TGTGCCAGCAGGCCGTGGACAGGGCGTGAGACCCAGTACTTC. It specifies CASRPWTGRETQYF.

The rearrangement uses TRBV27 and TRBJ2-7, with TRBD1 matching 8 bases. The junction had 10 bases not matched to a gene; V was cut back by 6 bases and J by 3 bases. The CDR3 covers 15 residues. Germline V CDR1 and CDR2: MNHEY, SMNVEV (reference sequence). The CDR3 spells CASSHGGQGVYEQYF. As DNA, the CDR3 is TGTGCCAGCAGCCACGGCGGACAGGGAGTCTACGAGCAGTACTTC.

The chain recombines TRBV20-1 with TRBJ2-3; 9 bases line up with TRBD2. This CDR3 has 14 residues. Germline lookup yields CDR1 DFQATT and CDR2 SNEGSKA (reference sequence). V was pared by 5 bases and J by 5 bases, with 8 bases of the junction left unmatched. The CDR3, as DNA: TGCAGTGCTCCTAGCGGGGTCATCGGAGATACGCAGTATTTT. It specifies CSAPSGVIGDTQYF.

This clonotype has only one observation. The CDR3 reads CSARVRDRPYEQYF. The CDR3 DNA sequence: TGCAGTGCTAGAGTCCGGGACAGGCCCTACGAGCAGTACTTC. This rearrangement joins TRBV20-1 to TRBJ2-7, with 8 bases that match TRBD1. Trimming took 1 base from V and 2 from J; bases not matched to a gene: 4. CDR3 size: 14 residues. The germline V gene encodes CDR1 DFQATT and CDR2 SNEGSKA (reference sequence).

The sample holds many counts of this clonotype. The CDR3 coding sequence is TGCAGTGCTAGAGCAGGGAACACTGAAGCTTTCTTT. It is translated as CSARAGNTEAFF. The chain uses TRBV20-1 and TRBJ1-1, with D uncertain. V was shortened by 1 base and J by 1 base, with 4 bases between the two germline ends. The CDR3 contains 12 residues. CDR1 and CDR2 from the germline V gene are DFQATT and SNEGSKA (reference sequence).

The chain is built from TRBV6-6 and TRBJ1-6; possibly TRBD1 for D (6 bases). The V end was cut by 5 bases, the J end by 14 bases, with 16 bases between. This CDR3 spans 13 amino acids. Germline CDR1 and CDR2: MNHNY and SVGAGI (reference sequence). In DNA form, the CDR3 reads TGTGCCAGCAGTGCACTTCCGGGGGGCACCCTCCACTTT. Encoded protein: CASSALPGGTLHF.